A single sample is the source of the 28 T cell receptor beta chains below, sequenced in a study of tissue T cells after allogeneic stem cell transplantation. TCRdb keeps only in-frame clones here, not all; method: immunoSEQ multiplex PCR. The data hold some 5,700 clones, with about half observed a single time. As to time point: mouse harvest day 7 after allogeneic transplant. Mouse grafts combined 10^7 T-cell-depleted bone marrow cells with 10^6 splenic CD5+ T cells. Sequenced input: gut tissue. Source of these receptors: a female BALB/c mouse given C57BL/6 T cells with graft-versus-host disease after an allogeneic hematopoietic cell transplant.

As to this clone: Mouse germline and gene names are used. The read finishes 1 residue shy of the CDR3 end, and the germline J gene is used to complete it. Distinct nucleotide sequences in the sample also encode this CDR3. The J gene is TRBJ1-3, the V gene TRBV26; no clear D gene. V shed 1 base and J shed 2 bases, with 6 bases lying between them. From germline, CDR1 is KGHPV and CDR2 FQNQEV (reference sequence). This CDR3 region has 14 residues. The CDR3 DNA, read in part, is TGTGCCAGCAGTCTGTTAGGAGCTGGAAATACGCTCTAT. As protein: CASSLLGAGNTLY. The full CDR3 protein reads CASSLLGAGNTLYF.

This clone has more than one count but fewer than ten. Each gene name is a mouse one. Coverage ceases 1 residue before the CDR3 finishes, and the germline J gene fills in the end. J is TRBJ2-3 and V is TRBV19; D remains unclear. V was cut by 7 bases and J by 0 bases, with 3 bases left in between. Germline V gene data show CDR1 as FNHDT and CDR2 as SITEND (reference sequence). The CDR3 length is 11 residues. CDR3 DNA, as far as it was read: TGTGCCAGCGGGAGTGCAGAAACGCTGTAT. Translated: CASGSAETLY. In full, the CDR3 is CASGSAETLYF.

Points on this clone: Gene names denote mouse genes. The CDR3 is cut off 1 residue early in the read; its end comes from the germline J gene. The V gene is TRBV12-1, the J gene TRBJ2-3; D uncertain. Germline V CDR1 and CDR2: SGHSN, HYEKVE. This CDR3 is 13 amino acids long. Trimming took off 0 bases at V and 1 base at J, with 4 bases between the two ends. Incomplete CDR3 DNA: TGTGCCAGCTCTCTCCCGGGTGCAGAAACGCTGTAT. Protein: CASSLPGAETLY. In full, the CDR3 is CASSLPGAETLYF.

This clone is categorized as medium-sized. The listed genes are named as in mouse. CDR3: CASSPRQGGYEQYF. Partial CDR3 DNA: TGTGCCAGCAGCCCCCGACAGGGGGGGTATGAACAGTAC. V is TRBV3 and J is TRBJ2-7; TRBD1 agrees at 9 bases. Read data end 1 residue before the CDR3 end; the end is taken from the germline J gene. With 5 bases clipped from V and 4 bases from J, the junction kept 6 bases outside the gene matches. The CDR3 is made up of 14 amino acids. The germline V gene has CDR1 SNHLY and CDR2 FYNGKV (reference sequence).

As regards this clone: The germline and genes are mouse ones. The DNA ends 1 residue before the CDR3 does, and the rest of the CDR3 is filled in from the germline J gene. The V call is TRBV26, the J call TRBJ2-3; D unclear. This CDR3 is 13 amino acids long. The germline V and J ends were trimmed by 4 bases and 0 bases, with 5 bases remaining between them. Per the germline V gene, CDR1 is KGHPV and CDR2 is FQNQEV (reference sequence). CDR3 loop: CASSPDSAETLYF. The DNA read from the CDR3 is TGTGCCAGCAGTCCGGACAGTGCAGAAACGCTGTAT. The full variable domain, rest sourced from reference TRBV26 and TRBJ2-3, is NSKVIQTPRYLVKGQGQKAKMRCIPEKGHPVVFWYQQNKNNEFKFLINFQNQEVLQQIDMTEKRFSAECPSNSPCSLEIQSSEAGDSALYLCASSPDSAETLYFGSGTRLTVL.

A note on this clone: Gene names are mouse gene names. Read data end 1 residue before the CDR3 end; the end is taken from the germline J gene. This chain links TRBV3 with TRBJ2-1, with 11 bases matching TRBD2. V was pared by 6 bases and J by 1 base, with 5 bases of the junction left unmatched. CDR1 and CDR2 from the germline V gene are SNHLY and FYNGKV (reference sequence). The CDR3 has 16 amino acids. The part of the CDR3 DNA that was read is TGTGCCAGCAGTAGGACTGGGGGGACGAACTATGCTGAGCAGTTC. Its protein product is CASSRTGGTNYAEQF. The CDR3 in its entirety is CASSRTGGTNYAEQFF.

As to this clone: Gene names and germline match the mouse. The read halts 1 residue ahead of the CDR3 end, with the missing end drawn from the germline J gene. The V and J genes are TRBV3 and TRBJ1-1, with 7 bases lining up with TRBD1. Trimming removed 4 bases from V and 1 base from J; junction bases left unmatched: 6. Looked up from germline, CDR1 is SNHLY and CDR2 is FYNGKV (reference sequence). The CDR3 is 15 residues long. The CDR3 region is CASSSLQGWNTEVFF. CDR3 DNA, as far as it was read: TGTGCCAGCAGCTCCTTACAGGGGTGGAACACAGAAGTCTTC. The variable domain in full, completed from reference TRBV3 and TRBJ1-1, reads GPKVLQIPSHQIIDMGQMVTLNCDPVSNHLYFYWYKQILGQQMEFLVNFYNGKVMEKSKLFKDQFSVERPDGSYFTLKIQPTALEDSAVYFCASSSLQGWNTEVFFGKGTRLTVV.

Points on this clone: The germline and genes are mouse ones. The read halts 1 residue ahead of the CDR3 end, with the missing end drawn from the germline J gene. Other DNA sequences of this sample code for an identical CDR3. The chain joins TRBV26 to TRBJ1-2; D possibly corresponds to TRBD1 (5 bases). Germline V gene data show CDR1 as KGHPV and CDR2 as FQNQEV (reference sequence). V was cut by 5 bases and J by 0 bases, with 7 bases left in between. The CDR3 contains 13 residues. The CDR3 sequence is CASSSTANSDYTF. The covered CDR3 bases are TGTGCCAGCAGTTCGACAGCAAACTCCGACTACACC. Filled out from reference TRBV26 and TRBJ1-2, the complete variable domain reads NSKVIQTPRYLVKGQGQKAKMRCIPEKGHPVVFWYQQNKNNEFKFLINFQNQEVLQQIDMTEKRFSAECPSNSPCSLEIQSSEAGDSALYLCASSSTANSDYTFGSGTRLLVI.

Comment on this clone: Gene names are the mouse ones. The CDR3 end is not reached by the read, which stops 1 residue before it; the germline J gene fills it in. The chain recombines TRBV24 with TRBJ1-3; D not resolved. Germline V gives CDR1 KGHTA, CDR2 FRNEEI. CDR3 length: 14 residues. Between the trimmed V and J ends, which lost 5 bases and 0 bases, there was a span of 8 bases. Partial CDR3 DNA: TGTGCCAGCAGTGAACAAAATTCTGGAAATACGCTCTAT. Translated: CASSEQNSGNTLY. The entire CDR3 reads CASSEQNSGNTLYF.

To note about this clone: These gene names are mouse names. The read finishes 1 residue shy of the CDR3 end, and the germline J gene is used to complete it. The chain employs TRBV26 and TRBJ2-4, with D perhaps being TRBD1 or TRBD2 (6 bases each). V was shortened by 6 bases and J by 0 bases, with 10 bases between the two germline ends. The CDR3 has 14 amino acids. Looked up from germline, CDR1 is KGHPV and CDR2 is FQNQEV (reference sequence). The CDR3 sequence is CASREGGSQNTLYF. The covered CDR3 bases are TGTGCCAGCAGGGAGGGGGGTAGTCAAAACACCTTGTAC.

Remarks on this clone: Gene and germline names: mouse. The read falls 1 residue short of the CDR3 end, and the missing part is taken from the germline J gene. The chain has TRBV1 and TRBJ2-5; 12 bases line up with TRBD2. Germline V gene data show CDR1 as NSQYPW and CDR2 as LRSPGD (reference sequence). V was pared by 7 bases and J by 5 bases, with 4 bases of the junction left unmatched. The CDR3 sequence is 14 residues long. The CDR3 is CTCTRDWGADTQYF. CDR3 bases read: TGCACCTGCACCAGGGACTGGGGGGCAGACACCCAGTAC.

There are a few counts of this clone. Gene names and germline match the mouse. The read gets to within 1 residue of the CDR3 end, and the germline J gene fills in the rest. The chain recombines TRBV13-2 with TRBJ2-5, with D perhaps given as TRBD1 or TRBD2 (7 bases each). The ends were cut back, 1 base at V and 6 bases at J, with 15 bases in the middle. Germline V gives CDR1 NNHNN, CDR2 SYGAGS (reference sequence). The CDR3 is 15 amino acids. The CDR3 DNA, read in part, is TGTGCCAGCGGTGATCTGGCAGGGGGGGTGGACACCCAGTAC. It is translated as CASGDLAGGVDTQY. The full CDR3 reads CASGDLAGGVDTQYF.

As to this clone: These gene names are mouse names. Read sequence stops 1 residue before the CDR3 end, and the germline J gene provides the missing end. V and J are TRBV1 and TRBJ1-3; 8 bases are a match to TRBD1. V lost 1 base, J lost 2 bases, and 1 base stayed unmatched. Looked up from germline, CDR1 is NSQYPW and CDR2 is LRSPGD (reference sequence). This CDR3 comprises 15 residues. The part of the CDR3 DNA that was read is TGCACCTGCAGTGCAGGACAGGGGACTGGAAATACGCTCTAT. Its protein is CTCSAGQGTGNTLY. The full CDR3 sequence reads CTCSAGQGTGNTLYF.

Note on this clone: Germline and genes: mouse. Read coverage stops 1 residue before the CDR3 terminus; the germline J gene supplies the remainder. The rearrangement joins TRBV19 to TRBJ2-7; TRBD2 matches at 8 bases. Germline values: CDR1 FNHDT, CDR2 SITEND (reference sequence). The CDR3 has 14 amino acids. V trimming: 0 bases; J trimming: 6 bases; junction bases outside the gene matches: 5. The sequenced part of the CDR3 DNA is TGTGCCAGCAGTATAGAGGCTGGGGGGAGTGAACAGTAC. Its translation: CASSIEAGGSEQY. The entire CDR3 protein reads CASSIEAGGSEQYF. Together with reference TRBV19 and TRBJ2-7, the CDR3 gives the full variable domain: GGIITQTPKFLIGQEGQKLTLKCQQNFNHDTMYWYRQDSGKGLRLIYYSITENDLQKGDLSEGYDASREKKSSFSLTVTSAQKNEMAVFLCASSIEAGGSEQYFGPGTRLTVL.

This clone has only a few counts. Germline and genes: mouse. The CDR3 extends 1 residue past the end of the read, so its final part is completed from the germline J gene. The chain has TRBV26 and TRBJ2-1; 8 bases line up with TRBD1. From germline, CDR1 is KGHPV and CDR2 FQNQEV (reference sequence). Germline trimming cut 2 bases from V and 5 bases from J; bases unmatched to any gene: 2. The CDR3 runs to 14 residues. The CDR3 here is CASSLVGQDAEQFF. CDR3 bases read: TGTGCCAGCAGTCTGGTGGGACAGGATGCTGAGCAGTTC. Complete variable domain (other parts from reference TRBV26 and TRBJ2-1): NSKVIQTPRYLVKGQGQKAKMRCIPEKGHPVVFWYQQNKNNEFKFLINFQNQEVLQQIDMTEKRFSAECPSNSPCSLEIQSSEAGDSALYLCASSLVGQDAEQFFGPGTRLTVL.

This clone has only a few counts. The genes and germline here are from mouse. The read ends 1 residue early relative to the CDR3; the germline J gene fills the gap. This chain joins TRBV26 and TRBJ1-5; D might be TRBD1 (5 bases). The germline V and J ends were trimmed by 4 bases and 4 bases, with 5 bases remaining between them. CDR3 length equals 12 residues. CDR1 and CDR2 (germline): KGHPV, FQNQEV (reference sequence). The CDR3: CASSPGNQAPLF. The DNA read from the CDR3 is TGTGCCAGCAGTCCAGGGAACCAGGCTCCGCTT.

For this clone: Gene labels here are mouse ones. The CDR3 goes on 1 residue after the read ends, and that part is filled in from the germline J gene. Other DNA sequences in the sample encode the same CDR3. The rearrangement links TRBV12-2 to TRBJ2-4, with 12 positions matching TRBD2. Per germline, CDR1 SGHLS and CDR2 HYDKME. The length of the CDR3 is 15 residues. J was trimmed by 1 base and V by 4 bases; bases with no gene match: 2. CDR3 sequence: CASSRDWGGQNTLYF. The CDR3 bases that were read are TGTGCCAGCTCACGGGACTGGGGGGGTCAAAACACCTTGTAC.

A remark on this clone: Gene names and germline refer to mouse. CDR3 DNA (partial): TGTGCCAGCGGTGGACAGACCAACGAAAGATTATTT. This encodes CASGGQTNERLF. The complete CDR3 reads CASGGQTNERLFF. The chain joins TRBV13-2 to TRBJ1-4; a weak D match, TRBD1 (5 bases). Read coverage stops 1 residue before the CDR3 terminus; the germline J gene supplies the remainder. Germline assignment: CDR1 NNHNN and CDR2 SYGAGS (reference sequence). The length of the CDR3 is 13 residues. V was clipped by 3 bases and J by 3 bases, with 6 bases between them.

Remarks on this clone: Genes here carry mouse names. The read ends 1 residue early relative to the CDR3; the germline J gene fills the gap. V and J are TRBV26 and TRBJ2-3; no clear D gene. The length of the CDR3 is 10 residues. The germline gives CDR1 KGHPV, CDR2 FQNQEV (reference sequence). Trimming stripped 5 bases from V and 3 bases from J, with 0 bases between. CDR3 bases read: TGTGCCAGCAGTGCAGAAACGCTGTAT. Translating it yields CASSAETLY. The whole CDR3 protein reads CASSAETLYF. Full variable domain (missing parts from reference TRBV26 and TRBJ2-3): NSKVIQTPRYLVKGQGQKAKMRCIPEKGHPVVFWYQQNKNNEFKFLINFQNQEVLQQIDMTEKRFSAECPSNSPCSLEIQSSEAGDSALYLCASSAETLYFGSGTRLTVL.

This clone counts as large. The germline and genes are mouse ones. The read ends 1 residue before the CDR3 terminus; that terminus is restored from the germline J gene. The V call is TRBV15, the J call TRBJ2-7; no clear D. V lost 2 bases to trimming and J lost 6 bases, with 2 bases between them. Germline CDR1 is SGHND and CDR2 is FRSKSL. This CDR3 comprises 10 residues. The CDR3 sequence: CASSLLEQYF. The sequenced part of the CDR3 DNA is TGTGCCAGCAGTTTACTTGAACAGTAC. The full variable domain, with the rest looked up from reference TRBV15 and TRBJ2-7, is DAGVTQTPRHEVAEKGQTIILKCEPVSGHNDLFWYRQTKIQGLELLSYFRSKSLMEDGGAFKDRFKAEMLNSSFSTLKIQPTEPKDSAVYLCASSLLEQYFGPGTRLTVL.

On this clone: Gene names and germline refer to mouse. The read ends 1 residue before the CDR3 terminus; that terminus is restored from the germline J gene. V is TRBV16 and J is TRBJ2-2; 9 nucleotides align to TRBD1. V lost 0 bases, J lost 9 bases, and 11 bases stayed unmatched. The CDR3 totals 17 residues. Germline V lookup: CDR1 SGHSA, CDR2 FRNQAP. The sequenced part of the CDR3 DNA is TGTGCAAGCAGCTTAGATCAGGACAGGGGAAGACACCGGCAGCTCTAC. The encoded protein is CASSLDQDRGRHRQLY. The whole CDR3 protein reads CASSLDQDRGRHRQLYF.

As for this clone: Gene and germline names: mouse. CDR3 loop: CASSLGRYEQYF. The CDR3 bases that were read are TGTGCCAGCAGTCTCGGCAGATATGAACAGTAC. The rearrangement uses TRBV26 and TRBJ2-7; D not resolved. The read halts 1 residue ahead of the CDR3 end, with the missing end drawn from the germline J gene. The CDR3 is 12 residues long. CDR1 KGHPV and CDR2 FQNQEV come from the germline V gene (reference sequence). Trimming took off 3 bases at V and 4 bases at J, with 7 bases between the two ends.

Concerning this clone itself: All gene names here are mouse names. Read coverage stops 1 residue before the CDR3 terminus; the germline J gene supplies the remainder. This rearrangement joins TRBV26 to TRBJ1-4; 10 bases line up with TRBD1. The germline V gene encodes CDR1 KGHPV and CDR2 FQNQEV (reference sequence). The junction had 4 bases not matched to a gene; V was cut back by 5 bases and J by 4 bases. The CDR3 totals 15 residues. The CDR3 sequence is CASSLTGGVNERLFF. The covered CDR3 bases are TGTGCCAGCAGTTTGACAGGGGGCGTCAACGAAAGATTATTT.

This clone was counted only a few times. Any gene name here is a mouse gene name. The CDR3 here is CASSFPKYEQYF. CDR3 bases read: TGTGCCAGCAGTTTCCCCAAATATGAACAGTAC. The chain is built from TRBV14 and TRBJ2-7; D remains ambiguous. The read terminates 1 residue before the CDR3 end, so the remaining end is supplied by the germline J gene. Germline assignment: CDR1 SGHDT and CDR2 FRDEAV. Trimming cost V 1 base and J 4 bases, with 6 bases left between them. The CDR3 has 12 amino acids.

This clone was detected only a few times. Genes and germline come from the mouse. The CDR3 extends 1 residue past the end of the read, so its final part is completed from the germline J gene. The chain has TRBV13-3 and TRBJ1-4; D unresolved. Trimming removed 5 bases from V and 4 bases from J, with 3 bases in between. The CDR3 loop spans 11 amino acids. The germline CDR1 and CDR2 sequences are NNHDY and SYVADS. The CDR3 protein is CASSYNERLFF. The covered CDR3 bases are TGTGCCAGCAGCTACAACGAAAGATTATTT.

This clone was detected once. The listed genes are named as in mouse. The CDR3 loop is CASRRTGGSAETLYF. Incomplete CDR3 DNA: TGTGCCAGCAGGAGAACTGGGGGGAGTGCAGAAACGCTGTAT. The J gene is TRBJ2-3, the V gene TRBV26; TRBD2 aligns across 9 bases. The CDR3 end is not reached by the read, which stops 1 residue before it; the germline J gene fills it in. The CDR3 is made up of 15 amino acids. The junction had 4 bases not matched to a gene; V was cut back by 6 bases and J by 0 bases. Germline V gives CDR1 KGHPV, CDR2 FQNQEV (reference sequence). Full variable domain (missing parts from reference TRBV26 and TRBJ2-3): NSKVIQTPRYLVKGQGQKAKMRCIPEKGHPVVFWYQQNKNNEFKFLINFQNQEVLQQIDMTEKRFSAECPSNSPCSLEIQSSEAGDSALYLCASRRTGGSAETLYFGSGTRLTVL.

This clone has a handful of counts. Mouse gene names apply. The CDR3 extends 1 residue past the end of the read, so its final part is completed from the germline J gene. V usage is TRBV12-2 and J usage is TRBJ2-1; the match to TRBD2 covers 13 bases. The CDR3 totals 14 residues. Per the germline V gene, CDR1 is SGHLS and CDR2 is HYDKME. V lost 4 bases, J lost 7 bases, and 3 bases stayed unmatched. The CDR3 reads CASSPGLGGAEQFF. The CDR3 DNA, read in part, is TGTGCCAGCTCCCCGGGACTGGGGGGGGCTGAGCAGTTC.

This clone was found a few times. The germline and genes are mouse ones. The DNA ends 1 residue before the CDR3 does, and the rest of the CDR3 is filled in from the germline J gene. V usage is TRBV16 and J usage is TRBJ2-7; no reliable D call. The germline V gene has CDR1 SGHSA and CDR2 FRNQAP. V was cut by 0 bases and J by 4 bases, with 4 bases left in between. This CDR3 is built from 12 residues. This chain's CDR3 is CASSLELYEQYF. The part of the CDR3 DNA that was read is TGTGCAAGCAGCTTAGAACTGTATGAACAGTAC.